This T cell receptor beta chain was captured by sequencing in a study of CD8+CD57+ T cells in acquired aplastic anemia. The study profiled TCR beta VDJ and CDR3 using genomic DNA as template. TCRdb processed the reads anew with MiXCR; each CDR3 protein has one entry. The sample contains 100,000 to 150,000 distinct CDR3 sequences, around two fifths of which appear only once. The V end lost 0 bases, the J end lost 5 bases, and 10 bases lay between the germline ends. CDR1 and CDR2 from the germline V gene are LGHNA and YNFKEQ. The CDR3 is 15 amino acids. This clonotype was seen ten or more times. Its antigen remains unknown. Regarding the study as a whole: The number of CD8+ CDR3 sequences shared by patients and controls was twenty-nine.

Sequenced input: sorted CD4+, CD8+, or CD8+CD57+ T cells (not recorded which) from PBMCs. This chain uses TRBV4-2 with TRBJ2-2; no clear D gene. This receptor was obtained from a human donor in good health, serving as a control. The CDR3 coding sequence is TGTGCCAGCAGCCAAGATTGGGCCATTACCGGGGAGCTGTTTTTT. This codes for CASSQDWAITGELFF.